Listed here are 27 T cell receptor beta chains from one sample, sequenced in a study of cytomegalovirus exposure and HLA in healthy donors. PCR primers comprised 60 Vbeta and 13 Jbeta primers. TCRdb keeps only in-frame clones here, not all; method: immunoSEQ multiplex PCR. The data hold some 150,000 clones, with around 70% observed a single time. Sequenced sample: PBMCs. These receptor sequences come from a woman aged 30 to 39 in good health and CMV-seronegative.

This rearrangement joins TRBV15 to TRBJ2-1, with a possible D match to TRBD1 (6 bases). CDR3 length: 13 amino acids. Germline CDR1 and CDR2: LNHNV and YYDKDF (reference sequence). Trimming pared 3 bases from V and 9 bases from J, leaving 12 bases between. The CDR3 loop is CATSRDSTTEQFF. CDR3 sequence (DNA): TGTGCCACCAGCAGGGACAGCACCACTGAGCAGTTCTTC.

V gene TRBV29-1 combines with J gene TRBJ1-1, with D maybe TRBD1 (6 bases). The germline V and J ends were trimmed by 6 bases and 4 bases, with 12 bases remaining between them. The germline gives CDR1 SQVTM, CDR2 ANQGSEA. The CDR3 is made up of 12 amino acids. The DNA for the CDR3 is TGCAGCGTAGATGACAGGTTCACTGAAGCTTTCTTT. Its translation: CSVDDRFTEAFF.

This chain uses TRBV4-2 with TRBJ2-2; possibly TRBD1 for D (6 bases). V lost 0 bases to trimming and J lost 0 bases, with 20 bases between them. The CDR3 contains 20 residues. Germline V gene data show CDR1 as LGHNA and CDR2 as YNFKEQ. Here the CDR3 DNA reads TGTGCCAGCAGCCAAGAATTGCGACAGGCCTTGGTTTCGAACACCGGGGAGCTGTTTTTT. Its protein product is CASSQELRQALVSNTGELFF.

This clone has more than one count but fewer than ten. The chain carries TRBV15 and TRBJ1-5, with 10 bases lining up with TRBD1. Unmatched junction bases numbered 11, after V lost 5 bases and J lost 4 bases. Per the germline V gene, CDR1 is LNHNV and CDR2 is YYDKDF (reference sequence). This CDR3 has 17 amino acids. Written as DNA, the CDR3 is TGTGCCACCAGCCTTTGGACAGGGGGGTACGCAAATCAGCCCCAGCATTTT. Amino acid sequence: CATSLWTGGYANQPQHF.

The rearrangement links TRBV5-1 to TRBJ2-7; the D is unclear. Germline V gene data show CDR1 as SGHRS and CDR2 as YFSETQ. V was trimmed by 0 bases and J by 3 bases, leaving 13 bases between them. CDR3 size: 15 residues. This chain's CDR3 is CASSLANSVHYEQYV. The CDR3 bases are TGCGCCAGCAGCTTGGCCAATTCAGTACACTACGAGCAGTACGTC.

This clone was observed a few times. The chain joins TRBV7-8 to TRBJ2-7, with TRBD2 matching 15 bases. Germline V gene sequence: CDR1 SGHVS, CDR2 FQNEAQ. J lost 4 bases, V lost 5 bases, and 6 bases had no gene match. This CDR3 spans 16 amino acids. This CDR3 reads CASSGGGLAGGYEQYF. The CDR3 DNA sequence: TGTGCCAGCAGCGGGGGGGGACTAGCGGGAGGATACGAGCAGTACTTC.

The rearrangement links TRBV5-5 to TRBJ2-7, with D perhaps matching TRBD2 (7 bases). Looked up from germline, CDR1 is SGHKS and CDR2 is YYEKEE (reference sequence). The CDR3 runs 14 residues. With 0 bases removed from V and 6 bases from J, the gap between germline ends came to 13 bases. The CDR3 nucleotides are TGTGCCAGCAGCTTGGAAGGCGGGGGCCGCGAGCAGTACGTC. Translated, it gives CASSLEGGGREQYV.

CDR3: CASSQDRRASVRGYTF. The DNA for the CDR3 is TGCGCCAGCAGCCAAGATAGGAGGGCGTCGGTCCGTGGCTACACCTTC. The gene calls are TRBV4-1 and TRBJ1-2, with unresolved D. This CDR3 contains 16 residues. Germline loops: CDR1 MGHRA, CDR2 YSYEKL. Trimming took off 0 bases at V and 7 bases at J, with 18 bases between the two ends.

The chain combines TRBV5-1 with TRBJ1-1; TRBD1 might be the D (6 bases). V lost 6 bases and J 4 bases, leaving 10 bases between the germline ends. The CDR3 loop spans 12 amino acids. The germline CDR1 and CDR2 sequences are SGHRS and YFSETQ. This chain's CDR3 is CASTGQSTEAFF. CDR3 nucleotide sequence: TGCGCCAGCACAGGACAGTCCACTGAAGCTTTCTTT.

The chain combines TRBV4-2 with TRBJ2-5; the match to TRBD1 covers 9 bases. Germline loops: CDR1 LGHNA, CDR2 YNFKEQ. After removal of 4 bases from V and 4 bases from J, the junction contained 25 bases not matched to a gene. The CDR3 loop spans 21 amino acids. CDR3 sequence (DNA): TGTGCCAGCAGCCTCGCGGGACCCGGACAGGGGTTTAGCGGTGGCGGAGAGACCCAGTACTTC. This gives the protein CASSLAGPGQGFSGGGETQYF.

The chain has TRBV9 and TRBJ2-1; 9 nucleotides align to TRBD1. Germline CDR1 SGDLS, CDR2 YYNGEE. Germline trimming cut 0 bases from V and 9 bases from J; bases unmatched to any gene: 16. This CDR3 has 18 residues. The CDR3 DNA reads as TGTGCCAGCAGCGTAGAGGAAAAAGGGACAGGGCCCGATGGTGAGCAGTTCTTC. Protein product: CASSVEEKGTGPDGEQFF.

This chain joins TRBV5-1 and TRBJ1-4, with 7 bases identical to TRBD1. The V segment lost 0 bases and the J segment 6 bases; nucleotides outside the gene matches: 2. Germline CDR1 and CDR2: SGHRS and YFSETQ. The CDR3 spans 14 residues. In DNA, the CDR3 is TGCGCCAGCAGCTTGGGGACAGGTTATGAAAAACTGTTTTTT. Its protein is CASSLGTGYEKLFF.

This chain uses TRBV7-9 with TRBJ2-2; D is unresolved. From germline, CDR1 is SEHNR and CDR2 FQNEAQ (reference sequence). CDR3 length equals 13 residues. V gave up 3 bases and J gave up 7 bases, with 9 bases separating them. The CDR3 here is CASSFGRVGELFF. In DNA form, the CDR3 reads TGTGCCAGCAGCTTCGGCCGGGTCGGGGAGCTGTTTTTT.

The chain uses TRBV7-9 and TRBJ2-1; D is possibly TRBD1 (6 bases). Germline CDR1 and CDR2: SEHNR and FQNEAQ (reference sequence). The CDR3 loop spans 15 amino acids. The germline V and J ends were trimmed by 5 bases and 0 bases, with 11 bases remaining between them. The CDR3, as DNA: TGTGCCAGCAGCACGGGACACAGCTCCTACAATGAGCAGTTCTTC. Translation: CASSTGHSSYNEQFF.

The gene calls are TRBV5-1 and TRBJ1-1; 9 bases align to TRBD1. The CDR3 is made up of 17 amino acids. Germline V CDR1 and CDR2: SGHRS, YFSETQ. The V and J ends lost 5 bases and 5 bases, in that order; junction bases with no gene match: 16. CDR3 sequence: CASRSGTGPGRGTEAFF. For the CDR3, the DNA is TGCGCCAGCAGGTCCGGGACAGGGCCGGGTAGGGGTACTGAAGCTTTCTTT.

This clone was recorded a few times. The CDR3 DNA is TGTGCCAGCTCGGGGGCCCGGGAAACAGGGCCGTACTTC. Translated: CASSGARETGPYF. The rearrangement links TRBV18 to TRBJ2-7; D is perhaps TRBD1 (6 bases). Looked up from germline, CDR1 is KGHSH and CDR2 is LQKENI. The CDR3 is 13 amino acids. V was shortened by 6 bases and J by 12 bases, with 21 bases between the two germline ends. The variable domain in full, with the rest retrieved from reference TRBV18 and TRBJ2-7, is NAGVMQNPRHLVRRRGQEARLRCSPMKGHSHVYWYRQLPEEGLKFMVYLQKENIIDESGMPKERFSAEFPKEGPSILRIQQVVRGDSAAYFCASSGARETGPYFGPGTRLTVT.

The chain is built from TRBV19 and TRBJ2-3; no clear D gene. This CDR3 has 13 residues. The V gene lost 8 bases and the J gene lost 1 base, with 10 bases spanning the gap. Germline V lookup: CDR1 LNHDA, CDR2 SQIVND (reference sequence). CDR3: CASSQSRTDTQYF. DNA of the CDR3: TGTGCCAGTTCTCAGTCCCGCACAGATACGCAGTATTTT.

V is TRBV27 and J is TRBJ2-1, with 12 bases matching TRBD2. Germline trimming cut 0 bases from V and 7 bases from J; bases unmatched to any gene: 7. The CDR3 length is 17 residues. Germline lookup yields CDR1 MNHEY and CDR2 SMNVEV (reference sequence). CDR3 loop: CASSLSAGLAGRNEQFF. CDR3 DNA sequence: TGTGCCAGCAGTTTATCCGCGGGACTAGCGGGTAGAAATGAGCAGTTCTTC.

This chain links TRBV6-4 with TRBJ1-2; a possible D gene is TRBD1 (6 bases). CDR1 MRHNA and CDR2 SNTAGT come from the germline V gene. V lost 6 bases and J lost 4, with 9 bases in between. CDR3 length: 12 amino acids. The CDR3 nucleotides read TGTGCCAGCAGCGGGACAAGCTATGGCTACACCTTC. This sequence encodes CASSGTSYGYTF.

The chain recombines TRBV4-1 with TRBJ2-7; a possible D gene is TRBD1 (5 bases). Per the germline V gene, CDR1 is MGHRA and CDR2 is YSYEKL. Trimming took off 2 bases at V and 4 bases at J, with 15 bases between the two ends. The CDR3 extends over 15 amino acids. CDR3 region: CASSQNQGSEYEQYF. CDR3 bases: TGCGCCAGCAGCCAAAACCAGGGATCGGAGTACGAGCAGTACTTC.

The genes are TRBV30 and TRBJ2-7, with D perhaps matching TRBD1 (6 bases). Germline assignment: CDR1 GTSNPN and CDR2 SVGIG (reference sequence). The V gene lost 1 base and the J gene lost 12 bases, with 19 bases spanning the gap. This CDR3 is 13 amino acids long. The DNA of the CDR3 is TGTGCCTGGAGTGGGAACCGACAGGCAAACCCGTACTTC. Translated, it gives CAWSGNRQANPYF. Full variable domain (rest looked up from reference TRBV30 and TRBJ2-7): SQTIHQWPATLVQPVGSPLSLECTVEGTSNPNLYWYRQAAGRGLQLLFYSVGIGQISSEVPQNLSASRPQDRQFILSSKKLLLSDSGFYLCAWSGNRQANPYFGPGTRLTVT.

This clone has a single count. This chain uses TRBV5-1 with TRBJ2-3; TRBD1 matches at 8 bases. CDR1 SGHRS and CDR2 YFSETQ come from the germline V gene. The CDR3 has 15 amino acids. The trim removed 4 bases at V and 3 bases at J, leaving 7 bases unmatched. The CDR3 reads CASSLRTGTTDTQYF. CDR3 in DNA: TGCGCCAGCAGCCTCCGGACAGGGACTACAGATACGCAGTATTTT.

This chain links TRBV28 with TRBJ1-2; tentative D call: TRBD1 (5 bases). V gave up 3 bases and J gave up 8 bases, with 16 bases separating them. CDR3 length: 14 amino acids. CDR1 and CDR2 from the germline V gene are MDHEN and SYDVKM. CDR3 region: CASSFKSGYEGYTF. The DNA of the CDR3 is TGTGCCAGCAGTTTCAAGTCAGGGTACGAGGGCTACACCTTC.

For this clone: Other DNA sequences in the sample encode the same CDR3. This chain connects TRBV7-9 to TRBJ1-5; 8 positions agree with TRBD1. Losses at the gene ends were 5 bases for V and 2 bases for J; bases not matched to a gene: 2. Germline CDR1 reads SEHNR; CDR2 reads FQNEAQ (reference sequence). The CDR3 has 14 residues. The CDR3 spells CASSQTGGNQPQHF. In DNA form, the CDR3 reads TGTGCCAGCAGCCAGACAGGGGGCAATCAGCCCCAGCATTTT.

The chain employs TRBV28 and TRBJ2-4; D is perhaps TRBD1 (5 bases). Germline V gene lookup returns CDR1 MDHEN and CDR2 SYDVKM. This CDR3 is 15 amino acids long. The V and J ends lost 6 bases and 0 bases respectively, with 12 bases between them. The CDR3 protein is CASSLITGAKNIQYF. The CDR3 region has the DNA TGTGCCAGCAGCTTGATAACAGGAGCCAAAAACATTCAGTACTTC.

This clone was counted once. The chain has TRBV30 and TRBJ2-1; 12 bases align to TRBD2. The CDR3 is 16 residues long. J gave up 9 bases and V 4 bases, and 13 bases lay outside the gene matches. The germline gives CDR1 GTSNPN, CDR2 SVGIG (reference sequence). For the CDR3, the DNA is TGTGCCTGGAACCTCTACAGGACTAGCGGGAACAGTGAGCAGTTCTTC. Translating it yields CAWNLYRTSGNSEQFF.

The rearrangement links TRBV5-6 to TRBJ2-4; 10 bases are shared with TRBD1. Germline CDR1 SGHDT, CDR2 YYEEEE. The CDR3 has 14 amino acids. J gave up 9 bases and V 4 bases, and 7 bases lay outside the gene matches. The CDR3 DNA reads TGTGCCAGCAGCGGCCGGGACAGGGGTGGCATTCAGTACTTC. It specifies CASSGRDRGGIQYF.